This T cell receptor beta chain was recorded in a study of cytomegalovirus exposure and HLA in healthy donors. Findings and caveats of the study: Productive status was seen about 90% or about 30% of the time for most TCR beta V segments in an earlier analysis.

The PCR ran on 60 Vbeta and 13 Jbeta primers. TCRdb's table, derived via immunoSEQ multiplex PCR, lists solely in-frame clones and lacks some. This sample has about 150,000 clones, with roughly 63% found just once. In regard to this clone: Its specificity is unknown.

CDR3 length equals 16 residues. The germline gives CDR1 SGDLS, CDR2 YYNGEE. The J segment lost 3 bases and the V segment lost 3 bases, leaving 8 bases of the junction unmatched. Sequenced material: PBMCs. The clonotype comes from a woman aged 55-75 years in good health and CMV-seropositive. This rearrangement joins TRBV9 to TRBJ2-3, with 9 bases matching TRBD2. The CDR3: CASSAFSGSLTDTQYF. CDR3 coding DNA: TGTGCCAGCAGCGCCTTTAGCGGGAGTCTGACAGATACGCAGTATTTT.